This T cell receptor beta chain derives from a study of T cell responses to AZD1222 COVID-19 vaccine. In germline, CDR1 is SEHNR, CDR2 FQNEAQ (reference sequence). V gave up 1 base and J gave up 1 base, with 10 bases separating them. This CDR3 spans 16 amino acids. As regards this clone: Its specificity is not known.

Points from the study as a whole: Receipt of two AZD1222 doses was followed by a rise in Spike-specific TCR breadth and depth. Repertoires were collected only later (after the peak T cell response had occurred).

The assay was immunoSEQ multiplex PCR, and TCRdb's table has in-frame clones only and misses some. The top ten clones hold approximately 15% of a sample with 100,000 or so clones, over 75% of them seen once. This chain links TRBV7-9 with TRBJ2-2; the D gene is possibly TRBD1 (5 bases). This clonotype originated in an adult in good health. The sequences come from peripheral blood, collected on day 0 of AZD1222 vaccination. CDR3 in DNA: TGTGCCAGCAGCTTAGTAGGGGCTGTGAACACCGGGGAGCTGTTTTTT. Its translation is CASSLVGAVNTGELFF.